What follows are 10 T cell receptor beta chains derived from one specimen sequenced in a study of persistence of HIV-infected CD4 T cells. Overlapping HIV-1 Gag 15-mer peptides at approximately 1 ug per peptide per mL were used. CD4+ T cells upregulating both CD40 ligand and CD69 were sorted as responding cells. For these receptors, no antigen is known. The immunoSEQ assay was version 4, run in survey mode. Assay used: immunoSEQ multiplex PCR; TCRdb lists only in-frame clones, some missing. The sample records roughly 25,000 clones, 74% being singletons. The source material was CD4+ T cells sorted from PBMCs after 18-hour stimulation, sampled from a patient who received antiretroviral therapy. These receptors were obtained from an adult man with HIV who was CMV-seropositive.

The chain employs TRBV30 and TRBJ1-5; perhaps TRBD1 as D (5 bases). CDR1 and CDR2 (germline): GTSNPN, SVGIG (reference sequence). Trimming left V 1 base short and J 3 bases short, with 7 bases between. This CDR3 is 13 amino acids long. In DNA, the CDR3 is TGTGCCTGGAGTGAGGGGCCCAATCAGCCCCAGCATTTT. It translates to CAWSEGPNQPQHF.

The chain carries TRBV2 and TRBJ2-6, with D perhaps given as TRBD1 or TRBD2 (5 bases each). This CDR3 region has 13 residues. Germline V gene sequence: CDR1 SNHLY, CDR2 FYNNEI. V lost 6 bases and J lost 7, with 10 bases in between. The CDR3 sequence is CASRRGDANVLTF. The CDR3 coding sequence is TGTGCCAGCAGAAGGGGAGATGCCAACGTCCTGACTTTC.

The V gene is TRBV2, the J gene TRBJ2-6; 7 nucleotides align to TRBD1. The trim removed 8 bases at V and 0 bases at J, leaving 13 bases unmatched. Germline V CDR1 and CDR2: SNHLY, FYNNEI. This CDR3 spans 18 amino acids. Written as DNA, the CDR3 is TGTGCCAGCGAGGTCGGGACAGCGATTCCCTCTGGGGCCAACGTCCTGACTTTC. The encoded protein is CASEVGTAIPSGANVLTF. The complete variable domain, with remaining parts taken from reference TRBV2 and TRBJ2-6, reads EPEVTQTPSHQVTQMGQEVILRCVPISNHLYFYWYRQILGQKVEFLVSFYNNEISEKSEIFDDQFSVERPDGSNFTLKIRSTKLEDSAMYFCASEVGTAIPSGANVLTFGAGSRLTVL.

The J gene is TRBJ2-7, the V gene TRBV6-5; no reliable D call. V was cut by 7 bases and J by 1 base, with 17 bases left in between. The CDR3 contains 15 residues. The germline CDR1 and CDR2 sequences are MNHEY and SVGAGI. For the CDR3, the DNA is TGTGCCAGCAAAGCCAGACCGGATCCGTCCTACGAGCAGTACTTC. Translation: CASKARPDPSYEQYF.

The CDR3 sequence is CASSLGLAGPTDTQYF. The CDR3 DNA follows: TGTGCCAGCAGCCTCGGACTAGCGGGGCCCACAGATACGCAGTATTTT. The rearrangement joins TRBV7-3 to TRBJ2-3, with 12 bases that match TRBD2. The CDR3 consists of 16 residues. With 5 bases clipped from V and 2 bases from J, the junction kept 5 bases outside the gene matches. Germline CDR1 and CDR2: SGHTA and FQGTGA.

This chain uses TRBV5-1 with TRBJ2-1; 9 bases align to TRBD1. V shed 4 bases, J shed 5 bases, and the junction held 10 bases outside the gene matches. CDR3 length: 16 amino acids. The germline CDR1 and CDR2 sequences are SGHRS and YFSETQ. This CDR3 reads CASSPEPGQGDNEQFF. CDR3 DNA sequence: TGCGCCAGCAGCCCGGAACCGGGACAGGGTGACAATGAGCAGTTCTTC. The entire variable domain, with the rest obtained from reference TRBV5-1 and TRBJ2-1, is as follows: KAGVTQTPRYLIKTRGQQVTLSCSPISGHRSVSWYQQTPGQGLQFLFEYFSETQRNKGNFPGRFSGRQFSNSRSEMNVSTLELGDSALYLCASSPEPGQGDNEQFFGPGTRLTVL.

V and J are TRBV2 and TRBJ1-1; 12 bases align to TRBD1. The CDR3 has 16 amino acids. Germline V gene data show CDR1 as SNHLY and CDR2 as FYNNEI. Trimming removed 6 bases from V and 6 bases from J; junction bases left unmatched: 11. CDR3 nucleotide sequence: TGTGCCAGCAGGCACCGGGACAGGGGGCGTGAGGCTGAAGCTTTCTTT. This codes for CASRHRDRGREAEAFF.

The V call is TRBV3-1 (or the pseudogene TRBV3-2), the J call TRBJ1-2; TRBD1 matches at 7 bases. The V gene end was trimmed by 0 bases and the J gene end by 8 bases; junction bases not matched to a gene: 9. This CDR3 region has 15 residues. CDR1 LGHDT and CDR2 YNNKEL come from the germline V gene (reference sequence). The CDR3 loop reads CASSQEGGRGQGYTF. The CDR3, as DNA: TGTGCCAGCAGCCAAGAAGGGGGGAGGGGGCAAGGCTACACCTTC.

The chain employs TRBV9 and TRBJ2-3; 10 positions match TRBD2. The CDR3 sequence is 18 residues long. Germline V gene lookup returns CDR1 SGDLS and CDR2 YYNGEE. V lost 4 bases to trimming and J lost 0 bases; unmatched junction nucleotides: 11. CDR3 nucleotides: TGTGCCAGCAGCAGAGGGGCTAGCGGGGGCGCGAGCACAGATACGCAGTATTTT. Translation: CASSRGASGGASTDTQYF.

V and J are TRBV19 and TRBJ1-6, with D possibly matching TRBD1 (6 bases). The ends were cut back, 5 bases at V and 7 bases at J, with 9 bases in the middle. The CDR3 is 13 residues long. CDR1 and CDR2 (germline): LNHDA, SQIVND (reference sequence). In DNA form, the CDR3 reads TGTGCCAGTAGTTCCAGGGGAAATTCACCCCTCCACTTT. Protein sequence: CASSSRGNSPLHF.